This paragraph covers one TCR beta chain sequence. Its antigen is undetermined. The data were obtained in a study of cytomegalovirus exposure and HLA in healthy donors. Study-wide results and limits: In vitro testing confirmed a few CMV-associated chains as specific for CMV antigens. Many donors carried some public TCRs, although rarity characterized most TCR sequences. The tendency of first-cohort TCR clusters to co-occur in the 120 or so validation repertoires was identified by a subsequent analysis.

Profiled with immunoSEQ multiplex PCR; TCRdb holds only in-frame clones, not every one. The table has 100,000 to 120,000 clones, almost 96% seen once. This CDR3 has 20 residues. With 2 bases clipped from V and 0 bases from J, the junction kept 12 bases outside the gene matches. Germline V gene sequence: CDR1 WNHNN, CDR2 SYGVQD (reference sequence). This TCR was sampled from a woman between 18 and 29 years old in good health and CMV-seronegative. Sequenced: PBMCs. V gene TRBV10-1 combines with J gene TRBJ2-6, with 8 bases lining up with TRBD1. This CDR3 is CASSETLRTGYHSGANVLTF. The CDR3 coding sequence is TGCGCCAGCAGTGAGACGCTACGGACAGGGTACCACTCTGGGGCCAACGTCCTGACTTTC.